The 22 T cell receptor beta chains below come from one sample, sequenced in a study of T-cell reconstitution after alpha-beta-depleted transplantation in children. Unique molecular identifiers were used to barcode this TCRbeta library. Using its own MiXCR run on the PCR reads, TCRdb lists one record per CDR3 protein. The table has some 240,000 distinct CDR3 sequences, approximately 12% seen once; the top ten hold over 2.5%. Specimen: PBMCs from the stem cell graft donor, collected from the stem cell graft. These receptors all come from a human donor who donated a stem cell graft to a child with acute lymphoblastic leukemia.

This clonotype was recorded at least ten times. The chain is built from TRBV5-1 and TRBJ2-5; TRBD1 matches 8 bases. The trim removed 0 bases at V and 5 bases at J, leaving 3 bases unmatched. Germline CDR1 is SGHRS and CDR2 is YFSETQ. This CDR3 is 14 amino acids long. The CDR3 sequence: CASSLAGGPETQYF. CDR3 DNA: TGCGCCAGCAGCTTGGCAGGGGGCCCGGAGACCCAGTACTTC.

This clonotype was found many times. The chain employs TRBV2 and TRBJ1-5; no definite D call. The V end was cut by 7 bases, the J end by 4 bases, with 20 bases between. The CDR3 covers 16 residues. Germline V gene data show CDR1 as SNHLY and CDR2 as FYNNEI. CDR3 residues: CASKADPLHVNQPQHF. The CDR3 DNA sequence: TGTGCCAGCAAGGCAGATCCTTTACACGTAAATCAGCCCCAGCATTTT.

This clonotype showed up many times. This rearrangement joins TRBV24-1 to TRBJ2-1; 7 bases map to TRBD1. The germline CDR1 and CDR2 sequences are KGHDR and SFDVKD. After removal of 2 bases from V and 0 bases from J, the junction contained 3 bases not matched to a gene. The CDR3 is 16 residues long. The CDR3 sequence is CATSDSRTGSYNEQFF. The CDR3 coding sequence is TGTGCCACCAGTGATTCCAGGACAGGCTCCTACAATGAGCAGTTCTTC.

The table lists this clonotype with many counts. The V call is TRBV28, the J call TRBJ2-7, with D uncertain. V was pared by 4 bases and J by 1 base, with 5 bases between. This CDR3 spans 12 amino acids. CDR1 MDHEN and CDR2 SYDVKM come from the germline V gene. The CDR3: CASSYLSYEQYF. DNA for the CDR3: TGTGCCAGCAGTTATCTTTCCTACGAGCAGTACTTC.

Many counts were recorded for this clonotype. The rearrangement uses TRBV6-1 and TRBJ1-1, with 7 positions matching TRBD1. The CDR3 is made up of 17 amino acids. The germline CDR1 and CDR2 sequences are MNHNS and SASEGT. V was pared by 5 bases and J by 0 bases, with 12 bases of the junction left unmatched. The CDR3 region is CASSPPGQLMMNTEAFF. The CDR3 bases are TGTGCCAGCAGTCCTCCGGGACAGTTGATGATGAACACTGAAGCTTTCTTT.

This clonotype came up many times. The CDR3 carries no conserved terminal phenylalanine or tryptophan, so it likely arises from a read error. Because the CDR3's place on the DNA is in doubt, the DNA is left out and the CDR3 is given as listed by TCRdb. V gene TRBV6-1 combines with J gene TRBJ1-2. The CDR3 contains 10 residues when both ends are counted. Germline CDR1 and CDR2: MNHNS and SASEGT. The CDR3 protein is CASSEVGTRI.

With regard to this clonotype: Given a much more abundant clone one base away, this may be a read error. The chain carries TRBV4-2 and TRBJ2-7; no reliable D call. This CDR3 comprises 13 residues. Per germline, CDR1 LGHNA and CDR2 YNFKEQ. CDR3 sequence reads: CASGQDLAYEQYF. For the CDR3, the DNA is TGTGCCAGCGGCCAAGATCTTGCCTACGAGCAGTACTTC.

Many counts were recorded for this clonotype. This chain joins TRBV5-1 and TRBJ1-1, with D possibly TRBD1 on 5 matching bases. Trimming removed 0 bases from V and 3 bases from J, with 9 bases in between. Germline CDR1 reads SGHRS; CDR2 reads YFSETQ. The CDR3 consists of 14 residues. In nucleotides, the CDR3 is TGCGCCAGCAGCTTGGGGGGGGTGCACACTGAAGCTTTCTTT. Its protein product is CASSLGGVHTEAFF.

This clonotype was seen a few times. The chain uses TRBV20-1 and TRBJ2-7; D is possibly TRBD1 or TRBD2 (6 bases each). With 1 base removed from V and 2 bases from J, the gap between germline ends came to 15 bases. The V gene's germline CDR1 is DFQATT and CDR2 SNEGSKA (reference sequence). This CDR3 region has 15 residues. Written as DNA, the CDR3 is TGCAGTGCTAGAGCCCCAGGGGAGGTGACCTACGAGCAGTACTTC. Amino acids: CSARAPGEVTYEQYF.

For this clonotype: This sequence may be a read error, since a much larger clone differs from it by one base. J is TRBJ2-7 and V is TRBV7-9; D is unclear. The germline CDR1 and CDR2 sequences are SEHNR and FQNEAQ (reference sequence). The CDR3 is 12 amino acids. This chain's CDR3 is CDSSLEAYEQYF. The CDR3 DNA is TGTGACAGCAGCTTAGAAGCCTACGAGCAGTACTTC. Supplemented by reference TRBV7-9 and TRBJ2-7, the full variable domain reads DTGVSQNPRHKITKRGQNVTFRCDPISEHNRLYWYRQTLGQGPEFLTYFQNEAQLEKSRLLSDRFSAERPKGSFSTLEIQRTEQGDSAMYLCDSSLEAYEQYFGPGTRLTVT.

This clonotype was seen a few times. The V gene is TRBV18, the J gene TRBJ2-5, with a weak D call TRBD1 (7 bases). Between the trimmed V and J ends, which lost 2 bases and 10 bases, there was a span of 20 bases. This CDR3 region has 15 residues. CDR1 and CDR2 (germline): KGHSH, LQKENI. CDR3 sequence (DNA): TGTGCCAGCTCACCAAGAGGAGGGGGCGAATGGGTCCAGTACTTC. It specifies CASSPRGGGEWVQYF.

The V gene is TRBV9, the J gene TRBJ2-1, with D unclear. Trimming took 4 bases from V and 9 from J, leaving 14 bases between them. The CDR3 runs 13 residues. Germline loops: CDR1 SGDLS, CDR2 YYNGEE. The CDR3 nucleotides are TGTGCCAGCAGCCCCGCTTGGGTTGGTGAGCAGTTCTTC. Translating it yields CASSPAWVGEQFF.

The rearrangement joins TRBV19 to TRBJ2-2; 7 bases fit TRBD1. This CDR3 spans 15 amino acids. The germline CDR1 and CDR2 sequences are LNHDA and SQIVND (reference sequence). The J segment lost 0 bases and the V segment lost 7 bases, leaving 5 bases of the junction unmatched. The CDR3 sequence is CASNAGQANTGELFF. In nucleotides, the CDR3 is TGTGCCAGTAATGCTGGACAGGCGAACACCGGGGAGCTGTTTTTT.

This clonotype was recorded many times. The chain is built from TRBV4-2 and TRBJ2-5; D gene unclear. The germline CDR1 and CDR2 sequences are LGHNA and YNFKEQ. V shed 0 bases and J shed 4 bases, with 12 bases lying between them. This CDR3 is built from 15 residues. CDR3 loop: CASSQDYAFRETQYF. The CDR3 DNA reads as TGTGCCAGCAGCCAAGATTACGCATTCCGAGAGACCCAGTACTTC.

There are many counts of this clonotype. As DNA, the CDR3 is TGTGCCAGCAGGGTGCAGGAGGGTCGTCAGCCCCAGCATTTT. Translation gives CASRVQEGRQPQHF. The chain has TRBV28 and TRBJ1-5; no definite D call. The CDR3 extends over 14 amino acids. Trimming left V 6 bases short and J 6 bases short, with 15 bases between. Germline V gene data show CDR1 as MDHEN and CDR2 as SYDVKM.

This clonotype was observed at least ten times. The chain employs TRBV6-5 and TRBJ1-6, with D possibly TRBD1 on 6 matching bases. This CDR3 has 16 amino acids. CDR1 and CDR2 (germline): MNHEY, SVGAGI. Trimming pared 1 base from V and 11 bases from J, leaving 18 bases between. CDR3 sequence (DNA): TGTGCCAGCAGTTACTTGGGGGGCGGGAGCGAGACACCCCTCCACTTT. Its protein product is CASSYLGGGSETPLHF.

Ten or more counts support this clonotype. The chain uses TRBV27 and TRBJ1-1, with D perhaps matching TRBD1 (5 bases). V was pared by 5 bases and J by 1 base, with 8 bases between. The CDR3 length is 13 residues. CDR1 is MNHEY, CDR2 SMNVEV, per germline (reference sequence). DNA of the CDR3: TGTGCCAGCAGTCCCGGGACGAACACTGAAGCTTTCTTT. It yields the protein CASSPGTNTEAFF.

This clonotype was picked up many times. J is TRBJ2-3 and V is TRBV10-3; D might be TRBD2 (6 bases). Trimming took off 0 bases at V and 3 bases at J, with 10 bases between the two ends. Germline lookup yields CDR1 ENHRY and CDR2 SYGVKD. The CDR3 has 15 amino acids. This CDR3 is CAISESRGRTDTQYF. The DNA for the CDR3 is TGTGCCATCAGTGAGTCGCGGGGTAGGACAGATACGCAGTATTTT.

In this sample, this clonotype turned up many times. J is TRBJ1-3 and V is TRBV5-1; TRBD1 agrees at 7 bases. J gave up 4 bases and V 2 bases, and 6 bases lay outside the gene matches. The V gene's germline CDR1 is SGHRS and CDR2 YFSETQ. The CDR3 length is 15 residues. The CDR3 coding sequence is TGCGCCAGCAGCTTATCCGGGACAGCCGGAAACACCATATATTTT. It is translated as CASSLSGTAGNTIYF.

This chain connects TRBV20-1 to TRBJ2-5; a weak D match, TRBD2 (6 bases). The CDR3 consists of 13 residues. From germline, CDR1 is DFQATT and CDR2 SNEGSKA (reference sequence). V was clipped by 5 bases and J by 2 bases, with 12 bases between them. In nucleotides, the CDR3 is TGCAGTGCTCGCGGGGCCCGGCAAGAGACCCAGTACTTC. Protein: CSARGARQETQYF.

This clonotype was observed a handful of times. CDR3 protein: CASSPRRRGTQYF. The CDR3 region has the DNA TGTGCCAGCAGCCCAAGGAGGCGAGGGACCCAGTACTTC. The J gene is TRBJ2-5, the V gene TRBV3-1; a possible D gene is TRBD2 (5 bases). CDR1 is LGHDT and CDR2 is YNNKEL in the germline V gene (reference sequence). Deletions cut 4 bases from V and 7 bases from J, with 13 bases between. CDR3 size: 13 residues.

In regard to this clonotype: This may be a read error, as it is one base from a much larger clone. The V gene is TRBV29-1, the J gene TRBJ2-1; TRBD1 aligns across 12 bases. Germline V gives CDR1 SQVTM, CDR2 ANQGSEA. The CDR3 runs to 13 residues. DNA of the CDR3: TGCAGCGTACCGGGACAGGGGGCTTGGGAGCACTTCTTC. Protein product: CSVPGQGAWEHFF.